The 27 T cell receptor beta chains presented below share a single source sample, sequenced in a study of T cells expressing NK-cell markers. With the 5' RACE reads reprocessed, TCRdb shows one record per CDR3 protein and no DNA. In all, the sample yields hundreds of thousands of distinct CDR3 sequences. Sequenced sample: blood T cells: a sorted CD56 or NKG2C T cell subset, CD4+ or CD8+ T cells, or bulk PBMC T cells (not recorded which). Every receptor here comes from a woman between 18 and 75 years old in good health.

The rearrangement links TRBV7-2 to TRBJ1-2; TCRdb's assignment of TRBD1 cannot be checked, as there is no DNA. This CDR3 comprises 14 residues. CDR1 is SGHTA, CDR2 FQGNSA, per germline. CDR3: CASSWTGTNYGYTF.

The chain uses TRBV7-2 and TRBJ2-3; without DNA, the TCRdb call of TRBD2 cannot be checked. Germline V gene lookup returns CDR1 SGHTA and CDR2 FQGNSA. The CDR3 sequence is 16 residues long. The CDR3 loop is CASSPQTSGGTDTQYF.

The chain is built from TRBV29-1 and TRBJ2-7; the TRBD1 assignment by TCRdb is unverifiable without DNA. Germline lookup yields CDR1 SQVTM and CDR2 ANQGSEA. This CDR3 comprises 14 residues. CDR3 region: CSVTGQGGSYEQYF.

The gene calls are TRBV6-1 and TRBJ1-1; TCRdb's D gene call, TRBD1, goes unchecked for lack of DNA. Germline V gives CDR1 MNHNS, CDR2 SASEGT. This CDR3 is built from 14 residues. CDR3 amino acids: CAIKRTGLETEAFF.

The CDR3 here is CASSLGGGRYNEQFF. This chain joins TRBV5-4 and TRBJ2-1; the TCRdb call, TRBD1, lacks DNA for checking. Germline V gene sequence: CDR1 SGHNT, CDR2 YYREEE (reference sequence). The CDR3 has 15 residues.

The J gene is TRBJ1-5, the V gene TRBV12-3 or TRBV12-4; TCRdb proposes TRBD1, but this gene call is untestable without DNA. This CDR3 region has 13 residues. The CDR3 loop is CASSQTGGQPQHF.

V usage is TRBV27 and J usage is TRBJ2-7. This CDR3 region has 12 residues. CDR1 MNHEY and CDR2 SMNVEV come from the germline V gene (reference sequence). This CDR3 is CASSRSSYEQYF.

This sequence joins TRBV9 and TRBJ2-5; TCRdb outputs TRBD1, but without DNA this stays unchecked. Germline V gives CDR1 SGDLS, CDR2 YYNGEE. This CDR3 contains 15 residues. CDR3 amino acids: CASSAFQGNGETQYF.

This chain uses TRBV5-1 with TRBJ2-7; TCRdb's D gene call, TRBD1, goes unchecked for lack of DNA. CDR1 and CDR2 from the germline V gene are SGHRS and YFSETQ. CDR3 size: 15 residues. The chain's CDR3 is CASSKPGQSSYEQYF. Complete variable domain (other parts from reference TRBV5-1 and TRBJ2-7): KAGVTQTPRYLIKTRGQQVTLSCSPISGHRSVSWYQQTPGQGLQFLFEYFSETQRNKGNFPGRFSGRQFSNSRSEMNVSTLELGDSALYLCASSKPGQSSYEQYFGPGTRLTVT.

The rearrangement joins TRBV7-3 to TRBJ2-1; absent DNA, TCRdb's TRBD2 call cannot be checked. This CDR3 is built from 19 residues. Germline lookup yields CDR1 SGHTA and CDR2 FQGTGA. CDR3 in amino acids: CASSLMVLASGGDYNEQFF. Full variable domain (remainder filled in from reference TRBV7-3 and TRBJ2-1): GAGVSQTPSNKVTEKGKYVELRCDPISGHTALYWYRQSLGQGPEFLIYFQGTGAADDSGLPNDRFFAVRPEGSVSTLKIQRTERGDSAVYLCASSLMVLASGGDYNEQFFGPGTRLTVL.

The rearrangement uses TRBV12-3 or TRBV12-4 and TRBJ1-1; TCRdb names TRBD1, which stays unverified in the absence of DNA. The CDR3 covers 14 residues. This CDR3 reads CASSPGQINTEAFF.

The gene calls are TRBV20-1 and TRBJ1-2; TCRdb lists TRBD1, though no DNA is available to test this call. CDR3 size: 15 residues. Per germline, CDR1 DFQATT and CDR2 SNEGSKA (reference sequence). CDR3 protein: CSARGDRAGIGGYTF.

The gene calls are TRBV4-1 and TRBJ1-3. From germline, CDR1 is MGHRA and CDR2 YSYEKL. The CDR3 is 13 amino acids. The CDR3 sequence: CASSQTRGNTIYF.

The genes are TRBV24-1 and TRBJ2-3. This CDR3 is 14 amino acids long. Per germline, CDR1 KGHDR and CDR2 SFDVKD. The CDR3 loop is CATRPREPTDTQYF.

The rearrangement joins TRBV4-1 to TRBJ1-3; TCRdb's D call of TRBD1 is untestable without DNA. Germline V gene sequence: CDR1 MGHRA, CDR2 YSYEKL. CDR3 length: 15 residues. The CDR3 spells CASSQDDRAGNTIYF.

The chain links TRBV6-2 or TRBV6-3 to TRBJ2-2; TCRdb's D call, TRBD1, is unchecked because there is no DNA. This CDR3 has 20 residues. Germline CDR1 reads MNHEY; CDR2 reads SVGEGT. The CDR3 sequence: CASSYSRMGGGAPNTGELFF.

This chain connects TRBV12-3 or TRBV12-4 to TRBJ2-1; as DNA is missing, the TRBD1 call by TCRdb cannot be tested. The CDR3 has 11 residues. CDR3 protein: CASSSLTKQFF.

The V call is TRBV5-6, the J call TRBJ1-3. The CDR3 contains 18 residues. Per the germline V gene, CDR1 is SGHDT and CDR2 is YYEEEE. CDR3 amino acids: CASSGSPFNYFSGNTIYF.

The V call is TRBV5-1, the J call TRBJ2-1. The CDR3 is 15 amino acids. Germline V gives CDR1 SGHRS, CDR2 YFSETQ. The CDR3 here is CASSLVGKELDEQFF.

The chain combines TRBV27 with TRBJ1-1; TCRdb's D gene call, TRBD1, goes unchecked for lack of DNA. CDR1 is MNHEY, CDR2 SMNVEV, per germline (reference sequence). The CDR3 loop spans 14 amino acids. This CDR3 reads CASTTTPGNTEAFF.

The V and J genes are TRBV5-1 and TRBJ2-3. Germline-derived CDR1 and CDR2 are SGHRS and YFSETQ. The CDR3 is 12 residues long. CDR3 amino acids: CASRHHTDTQYF.

This chain links TRBV20-1 with TRBJ2-5; with no DNA, the TCRdb D assignment of TRBD1 cannot be verified. The CDR3 extends over 14 amino acids. Germline V gene sequence: CDR1 DFQATT, CDR2 SNEGSKA (reference sequence). The chain's CDR3 is CSPLDGAYQETQYF.

The rearrangement links TRBV4-3 to TRBJ2-3; TCRdb gives TRBD2 as the D gene, but with no DNA this cannot be confirmed. There are 13 residues in the CDR3. Germline loops: CDR1 LGHNA, CDR2 YSLEER. CDR3 residues: CASSQGLTDTQYF.

This chain uses TRBV5-4 with TRBJ2-3; TCRdb reports TRBD1, a call that lacks DNA to check it against. This CDR3 has 15 amino acids. Germline CDR1 SGHNT, CDR2 YYREEE (reference sequence). The CDR3: CASSRTGSVTDTQYF.

The genes are TRBV6-1 and TRBJ1-5; TCRdb reports TRBD1, a call that lacks DNA to check it against. CDR3 size: 15 residues. CDR1 MNHNS and CDR2 SASEGT come from the germline V gene. The CDR3: CASRAQGMGNQPQHF.

The genes are TRBV19 and TRBJ1-1. This CDR3 comprises 15 residues. The germline V gene encodes CDR1 LNHDA and CDR2 SQIVND (reference sequence). CDR3 loop: CASSSFDGTNTEAFF.

CDR3 sequence reads: CASSLGGNLYNEQFF. This sequence joins TRBV7-8 and TRBJ2-1; TCRdb names TRBD1, which stays unverified in the absence of DNA. This CDR3 spans 15 amino acids. Per germline, CDR1 SGHVS and CDR2 FQNEAQ.